This entry features one T cell receptor (beta chain) sequence. What it binds is not known. These data originate in a study of a mutant IDH1 vaccine in newly diagnosed glioma. The overall study: Most had both radiotherapy and temozolomide beforehand; others had only one.

Time point of the sample: week 23, last vaccination. One vaccine dose held 300 ug of mutant IDH1 20-mer peptide and came with topical imiquimod. The CDR3 runs to 18 residues. Per the germline V gene, CDR1 is SGDLS and CDR2 is YYNGEE. Trimming at V came to 0 bases and at J to 1 base, leaving 9 bases not matched to a gene. General study points: Most patients, 93.3%, showed vaccine-induced immune responses.

Sequenced by immunoSEQ multiplex PCR; TCRdb stores in-frame clones only, minus some. The sample includes just over 80,000 clones, approximately 85% seen only once; the top ten take 2% to 2.5%. The TCR was taken from a man in his thirties or forties with glioma. Some clones in this sample may be carry-over from other donors' samples. This chain links TRBV9 with TRBJ2-2; 7 bases map to TRBD2. The sequencing used PBMCs, collected from a glioma patient whose treatment included an IDH1 peptide vaccine. DNA for the CDR3: TGTGCCAGCAGCGTAGCTCGGTCGGGACTATTGAACACCGGGGAGCTGTTTTTT. It translates to CASSVARSGLLNTGELFF.